These T cell receptor beta chains were read from a single sample in a study of blood T cell repertoires in COVID-19. TCRdb's table, derived via immunoSEQ multiplex PCR, lists solely in-frame clones and lacks some. In the table there are about 150,000 clones, approximately 83% of which are singletons. Material: peripheral blood. These receptors were taken from a woman aged 60-70 years with acute or convalescent COVID-19. CDR3s include the opening cysteine and the closing phenylalanine or tryptophan. A D gene is named only where the DNA matches it firmly. Expanded clones are given a class, and other clones once, few, many or no size at all.

clone_size j_call d_call v_call cdr3_aa cdr3_nt
. TRBJ1-2 . TRBV27 CASSLRPGNTNYGYTF TGTGCCAGCAGTTTAAGGCCGGGGAATACTAACTATGGCTACACCTTC
. TRBJ1-4 TRBD1 TRBV29-1 CSGRGTGDEKLFF TGCAGCGGGCGGGGGACAGGGGATGAAAAACTGTTTTTT
. TRBJ2-1 . TRBV6-5 CASSYRLSSYNEQFF TGTGCCAGCAGTTACAGACTTAGCTCCTACAATGAGCAGTTCTTC
. TRBJ2-7 . TRBV2 CASSWDKFYEQYF TGTGCCAGCAGTTGGGACAAGTTCTACGAGCAGTACTTC
. TRBJ2-5 TRBD2 TRBV5-1 CASSWGTSGQETQYF TGCGCCAGCAGCTGGGGGACTAGCGGACAAGAGACCCAGTACTTC
few TRBJ1-5 TRBD1 TRBV4-1 CASSRDLIPGQGWFQPQHF TGCGCCAGCAGCCGCGACCTTATTCCGGGACAGGGGTGGTTCCAGCCCCAGCATTTT
. TRBJ2-2 . TRBV6-1 CASSEYTRELFF TGTGCCAGCAGTGAATACACCCGGGAGCTGTTTTTT
. TRBJ2-4 . TRBV2 CASRPLDLLAKNIQYF TGTGCCAGCAGGCCTCTAGATCTCCTAGCCAAAAACATTCAGTACTTC
once TRBJ2-3 . TRBV15 CATSRATSTDTQYF TGTGCCACCAGCAGAGCTACTAGCACAGATACGCAGTATTTT
. TRBJ1-6 TRBD1 TRBV2 CAGRSTGNSPLHF TGTGCCGGACGGTCGACAGGGAATTCACCCCTCCACTTT
. TRBJ2-6 . TRBV9 CASSVGGTGANVLTF TGTGCCAGCAGCGTCGGGGGTACTGGGGCCAACGTCCTGACTTTC
. TRBJ2-1 . TRBV4-2 CASRLTGENEQFF TGTGCCAGCAGGCTCACCGGGGAAAATGAGCAGTTCTTC
once TRBJ1-4 TRBD1 TRBV29-1 CSVVVGGTAYEKLFF TGCAGCGTTGTGGTTGGTGGGACAGCCTATGAAAAACTGTTTTTT
. TRBJ2-2 . TRBV14 CASSQSKSGELFF TGTGCCAGCAGCCAGTCTAAGAGCGGGGAGCTGTTTTTT
. TRBJ2-1 TRBD1 TRBV19 CASSTDRIPYNEQFF TGTGCCAGTAGCACGGACAGGATACCCTACAATGAGCAGTTCTTC
. TRBJ1-6 . TRBV9 CASSVRTGRDSPLHF TGTGCCAGCAGCGTACGAACAGGGAGAGATTCACCCCTCCACTTT
. TRBJ1-1 . TRBV3-1/TRBV3-2 CASSQELLNTEAFF TGTGCCAGCAGCCAAGAACTCCTGAACACTGAAGCTTTCTTT
. TRBJ2-3 TRBD2 TRBV2 CASSGRTSGAERDTQYF TGTGCCAGCAGTGGAAGGACTAGCGGGGCGGAACGGGATACGCAGTATTTT
. TRBJ2-2 TRBD2 TRBV5-1 CASSLTSGGTNTGELFF TGCGCCAGCAGCTTGACTAGCGGCGGTACAAACACCGGGGAGCTGTTTTTT
few TRBJ1-5 . TRBV2 CASSEGGRGHSNQPQHF TGTGCCAGCAGTGAGGGGGGTAGAGGCCATAGCAATCAGCCCCAGCATTTT
. TRBJ2-3 TRBD2 TRBV27 CASSKRGATDTQYF TGTGCCAGCAGTAAGCGGGGGGCCACAGATACGCAGTATTTT
. TRBJ1-5 TRBD1 TRBV10-3 CAISESTGGQPQHF TGTGCCATCAGTGAGTCGACAGGGGGACAGCCCCAGCATTTT
. TRBJ1-1 . TRBV4-1 CASSRETENTEAFF TGCGCCAGCAGCCGCGAGACAGAAAACACTGAAGCTTTCTTT
few TRBJ2-7 TRBD1 TRBV14 CASSQDPGQGSEQYF TGTGCCAGCAGCCAAGATCCTGGACAGGGGTCCGAGCAGTACTTC
. TRBJ2-7 . TRBV7-9 CASSFPQYPYEQYF TGTGCCAGCAGCTTCCCACAGTACCCCTACGAGCAGTACTTC
. TRBJ2-7 . TRBV5-1 CASSGRGDSEQYF TGCGCCAGCAGCGGGCGGGGAGATAGCGAGCAGTACTTC
. TRBJ1-1 TRBD1 TRBV19 CASRHRTGYTEAFF TGTGCCAGTAGACATCGGACAGGGTACACTGAAGCTTTCTTT
. TRBJ1-4 TRBD1 TRBV19 CASSNSPGTGNEKLFF TGTGCCAGTAGTAACTCCCCGGGGACAGGGAATGAAAAACTGTTTTTT
. TRBJ1-1 . TRBV5-1 CASSLKRGTEAFF TGCGCCAGCAGCTTGAAAAGGGGAACTGAAGCTTTCTTT
. TRBJ2-5 . TRBV6-2/TRBV6-3 CASSFSRGTPQETQYF TGTGCCAGCAGTTTTTCACGGGGGACCCCCCAAGAGACCCAGTACTTC
. TRBJ2-6 TRBD1 TRBV30 CAWGRQGSGANVLTF TGTGCCTGGGGGCGACAGGGGTCTGGGGCCAACGTCCTGACTTTC
once TRBJ1-1 . TRBV7-8 CASSLRSGDSTEAFF TGTGCCAGCAGCTTACGTTCGGGGGATTCCACTGAAGCTTTCTTT
. TRBJ1-5 TRBD1 TRBV12-5 CASGLGDRDNQPQHF TGTGCTAGTGGTTTGGGGGACAGAGACAATCAGCCCCAGCATTTT
. TRBJ1-1 . TRBV2 CASSEEAMSTEAFF TGTGCCAGCAGTGAGGAGGCAATGAGCACTGAAGCTTTCTTT
. TRBJ2-2 . TRBV6-6 CASSYGAGMNTGELFF TGTGCCAGCAGTTACGGAGCAGGGATGAACACCGGGGAGCTGTTTTTT
. TRBJ2-2 TRBD2 TRBV4-2 CASSHTSGGTSGTGELFF TGTGCCAGCAGCCACACTAGCGGGGGGACCTCAGGCACCGGGGAGCTGTTTTTT